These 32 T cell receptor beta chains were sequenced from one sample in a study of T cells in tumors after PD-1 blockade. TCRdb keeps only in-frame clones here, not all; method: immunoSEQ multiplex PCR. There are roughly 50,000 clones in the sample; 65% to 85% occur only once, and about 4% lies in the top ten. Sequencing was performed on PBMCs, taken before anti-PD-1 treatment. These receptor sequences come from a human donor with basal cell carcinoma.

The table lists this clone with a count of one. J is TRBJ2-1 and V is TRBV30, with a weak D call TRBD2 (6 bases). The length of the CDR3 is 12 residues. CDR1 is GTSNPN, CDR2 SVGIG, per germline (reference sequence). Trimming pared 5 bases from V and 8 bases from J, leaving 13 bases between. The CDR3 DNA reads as TGTGCCTGGGGGACTCAACGGGATGAGCAGTTCTTC. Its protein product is CAWGTQRDEQFF.

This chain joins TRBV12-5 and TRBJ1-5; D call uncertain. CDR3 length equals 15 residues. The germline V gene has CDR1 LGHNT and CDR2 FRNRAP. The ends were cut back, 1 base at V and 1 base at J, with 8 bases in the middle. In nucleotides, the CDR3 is TGTGCTAGTGGTTTGGGGCAGTCAAGCAATCAGCCCCAGCATTTT. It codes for CASGLGQSSNQPQHF. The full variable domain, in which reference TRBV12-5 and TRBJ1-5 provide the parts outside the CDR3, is DARVTQTPRHKVTEMGQEVTMRCQPILGHNTVFWYRQTMMQGLELLAYFRNRAPLDDSGMPKDRFSAEMPDATLATLKIQPSEPRDSAVYFCASGLGQSSNQPQHFGDGTRLSIL.

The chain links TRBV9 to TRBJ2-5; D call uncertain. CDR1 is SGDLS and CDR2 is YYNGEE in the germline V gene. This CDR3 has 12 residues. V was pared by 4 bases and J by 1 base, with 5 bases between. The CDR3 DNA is TGTGCCAGCAGCACCTCCCAAGAGACCCAGTACTTC. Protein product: CASSTSQETQYF. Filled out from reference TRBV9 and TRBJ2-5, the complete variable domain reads DSGVTQTPKHLITATGQRVTLRCSPRSGDLSVYWYQQSLDQGLQFLIQYYNGEERAKGNILERFSAQQFPDLHSELNLSSLELGDSALYFCASSTSQETQYFGPGTRLLVL.

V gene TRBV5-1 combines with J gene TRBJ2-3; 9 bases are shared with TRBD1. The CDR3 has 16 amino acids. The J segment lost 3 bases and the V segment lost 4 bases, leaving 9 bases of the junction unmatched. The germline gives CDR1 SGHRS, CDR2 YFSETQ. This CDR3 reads CASSLGQGKSTDTQYF. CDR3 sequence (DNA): TGCGCCAGCAGCCTCGGACAGGGGAAGAGTACAGATACGCAGTATTTT.

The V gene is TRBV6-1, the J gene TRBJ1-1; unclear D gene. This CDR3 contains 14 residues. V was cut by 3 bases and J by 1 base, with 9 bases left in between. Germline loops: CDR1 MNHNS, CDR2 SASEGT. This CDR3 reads CASSDRRGNTEAFF. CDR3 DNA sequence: TGTGCCAGCAGTGATCGACGGGGGAACACTGAAGCTTTCTTT.

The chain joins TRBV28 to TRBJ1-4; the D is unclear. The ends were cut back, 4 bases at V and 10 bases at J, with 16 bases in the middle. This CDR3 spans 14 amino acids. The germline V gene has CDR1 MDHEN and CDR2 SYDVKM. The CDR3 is CASSSGNRNGKLFF. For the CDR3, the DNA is TGTGCCAGCAGTTCTGGCAATCGGAACGGAAAACTGTTTTTT.

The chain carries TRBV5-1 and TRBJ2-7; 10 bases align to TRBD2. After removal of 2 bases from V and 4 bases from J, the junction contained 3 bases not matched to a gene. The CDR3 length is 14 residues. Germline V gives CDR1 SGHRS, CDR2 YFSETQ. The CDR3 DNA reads TGCGCCAGCAGCTTAGCGGGGGGGAATTACGAGCAGTACTTC. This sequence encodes CASSLAGGNYEQYF.

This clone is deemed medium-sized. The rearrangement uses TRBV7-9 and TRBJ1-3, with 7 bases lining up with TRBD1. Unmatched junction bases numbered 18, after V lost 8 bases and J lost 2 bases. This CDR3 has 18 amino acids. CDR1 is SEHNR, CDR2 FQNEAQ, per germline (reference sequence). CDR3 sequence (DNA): TGTGCCAGCGCCGGACAGGAGCCTAATTATACACCTGGAAACACCATATATTTT. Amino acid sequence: CASAGQEPNYTPGNTIYF.

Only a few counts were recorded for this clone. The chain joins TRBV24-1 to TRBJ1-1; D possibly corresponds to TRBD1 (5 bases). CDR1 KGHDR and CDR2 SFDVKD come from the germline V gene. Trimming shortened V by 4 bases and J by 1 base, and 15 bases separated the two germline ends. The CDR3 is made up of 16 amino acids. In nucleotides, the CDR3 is TGTGCCACCAGTGAGGGGCAGGGAGGGGAGAACACTGAAGCTTTCTTT. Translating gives CATSEGQGGENTEAFF.

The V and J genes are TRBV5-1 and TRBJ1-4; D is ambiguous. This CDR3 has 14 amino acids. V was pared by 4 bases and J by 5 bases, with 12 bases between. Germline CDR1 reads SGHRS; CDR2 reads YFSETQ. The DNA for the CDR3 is TGCGCCAGCAGCCCGGTCGCTGGCAATGAAAAACTGTTTTTT. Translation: CASSPVAGNEKLFF.

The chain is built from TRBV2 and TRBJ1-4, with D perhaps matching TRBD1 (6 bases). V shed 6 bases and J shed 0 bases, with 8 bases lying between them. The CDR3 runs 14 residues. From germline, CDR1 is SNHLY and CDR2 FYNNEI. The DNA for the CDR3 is TGTGCCAGCAGCAACAGGGCAACTAATGAAAAACTGTTTTTT. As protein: CASSNRATNEKLFF.

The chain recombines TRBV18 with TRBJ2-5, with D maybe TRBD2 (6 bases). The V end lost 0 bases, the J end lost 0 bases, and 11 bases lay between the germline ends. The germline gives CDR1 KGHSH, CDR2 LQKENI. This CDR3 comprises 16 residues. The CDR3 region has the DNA TGTGCCAGCTCACCACCACGGGGGAGAGACCAAGAGACCCAGTACTTC. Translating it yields CASSPPRGRDQETQYF.

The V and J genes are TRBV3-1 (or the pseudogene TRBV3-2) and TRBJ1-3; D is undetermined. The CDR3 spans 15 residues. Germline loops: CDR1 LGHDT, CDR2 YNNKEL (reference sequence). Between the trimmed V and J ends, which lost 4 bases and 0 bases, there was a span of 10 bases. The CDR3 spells CASSPGQSSGNTIYF. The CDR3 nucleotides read TGTGCCAGCAGCCCCGGGCAGAGCTCTGGAAACACCATATATTTT.

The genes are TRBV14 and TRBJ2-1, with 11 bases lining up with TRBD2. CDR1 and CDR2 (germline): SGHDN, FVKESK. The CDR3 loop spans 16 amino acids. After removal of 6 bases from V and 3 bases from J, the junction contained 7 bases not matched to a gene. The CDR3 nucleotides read TGTGCCAGCAGTCCCCCGGGACTAGCGGTCTACAATGAGCAGTTCTTC. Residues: CASSPPGLAVYNEQFF.

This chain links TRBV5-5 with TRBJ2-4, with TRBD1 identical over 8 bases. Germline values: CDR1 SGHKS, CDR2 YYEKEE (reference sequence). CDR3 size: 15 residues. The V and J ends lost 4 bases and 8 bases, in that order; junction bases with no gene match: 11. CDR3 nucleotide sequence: TGTGCCAGCAGCCATCGGACAGGGTGGAGGGACATTCAGTACTTC. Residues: CASSHRTGWRDIQYF.

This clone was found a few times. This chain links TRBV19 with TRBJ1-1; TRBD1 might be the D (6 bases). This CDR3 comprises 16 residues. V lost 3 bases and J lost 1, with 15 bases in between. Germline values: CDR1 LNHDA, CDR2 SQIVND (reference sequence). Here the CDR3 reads CASSIGQIEGNTEAFF. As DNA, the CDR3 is TGTGCCAGTAGTATCGGACAGATCGAGGGGAACACTGAAGCTTTCTTT.

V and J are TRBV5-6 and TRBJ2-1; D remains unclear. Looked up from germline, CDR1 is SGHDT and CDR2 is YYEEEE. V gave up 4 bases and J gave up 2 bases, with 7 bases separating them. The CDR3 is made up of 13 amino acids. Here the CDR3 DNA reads TGTGCCAGCAGCCCCCCGACCTACAATGAGCAGTTCTTC. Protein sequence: CASSPPTYNEQFF.

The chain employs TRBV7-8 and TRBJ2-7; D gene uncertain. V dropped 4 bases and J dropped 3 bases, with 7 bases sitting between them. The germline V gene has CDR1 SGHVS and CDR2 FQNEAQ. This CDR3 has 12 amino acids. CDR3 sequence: CASSSEVYEQYF. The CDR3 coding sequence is TGTGCCAGCAGCTCAGAAGTCTACGAGCAGTACTTC. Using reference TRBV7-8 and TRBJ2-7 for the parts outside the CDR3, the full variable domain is GAGVSQSPRYKVAKRGQDVALRCDPISGHVSLFWYQQALGQGPEFLTYFQNEAQLDKSGLPSDRFFAERPEGSVSTLKIQRTQQEDSAVYLCASSSEVYEQYFGPGTRLTVT.

CDR3: CASAHGVPPDTQYF. CDR3 nucleotides: TGTGCTAGTGCTCACGGGGTACCACCAGATACGCAGTATTTT. The genes are TRBV12-5 and TRBJ2-3, with D possibly being TRBD2 (5 bases). This CDR3 is 14 amino acids long. Germline lookup yields CDR1 LGHNT and CDR2 FRNRAP. Trimming pared 7 bases from V and 4 bases from J, leaving 15 bases between.

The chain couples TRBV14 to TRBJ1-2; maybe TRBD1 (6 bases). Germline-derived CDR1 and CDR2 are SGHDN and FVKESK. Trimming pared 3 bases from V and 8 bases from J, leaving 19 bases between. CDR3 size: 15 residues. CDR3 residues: CASSQRGDRGYGYTF. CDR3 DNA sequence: TGTGCCAGCAGCCAGAGGGGGGATCGGGGTTACGGCTACACCTTC. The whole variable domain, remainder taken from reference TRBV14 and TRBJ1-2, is EAGVTQFPSHSVIEKGQTVTLRCDPISGHDNLYWYRRVMGKEIKFLLHFVKESKQDESGMPNNRFLAERTGGTYSTLKVQPAELEDSGVYFCASSQRGDRGYGYTFGSGTRLTVV.

In DNA, the CDR3 is TGCGCCAGCAGCTTGGACCCAGGCCCTGGAAACACCATATATTTT. This sequence encodes CASSLDPGPGNTIYF. The rearrangement joins TRBV5-1 to TRBJ1-3; D is ambiguous. The ends were cut back, 0 bases at V and 2 bases at J, with 9 bases in the middle. The CDR3 covers 15 residues. Germline CDR1 reads SGHRS; CDR2 reads YFSETQ.

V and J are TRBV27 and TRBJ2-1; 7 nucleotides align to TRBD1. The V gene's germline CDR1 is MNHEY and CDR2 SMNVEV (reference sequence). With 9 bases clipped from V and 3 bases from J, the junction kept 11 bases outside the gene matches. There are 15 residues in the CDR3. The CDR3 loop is CASRPPGGIYNEQFF. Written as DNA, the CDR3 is TGTGCCAGTAGGCCCCCAGGGGGTATCTACAATGAGCAGTTCTTC.

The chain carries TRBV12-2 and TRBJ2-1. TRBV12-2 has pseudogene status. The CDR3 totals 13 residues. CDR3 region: CASRLRGGCEQFF. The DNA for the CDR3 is TGTGCAAGTCGCTTACGAGGGGGGTGTGAGCAGTTCTTC.

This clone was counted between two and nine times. Written as DNA, the CDR3 is TGCAGTGCTAGTGGGTCGGGAGAAGCTTTCTTT. Protein product: CSASGSGEAFF. This chain links TRBV20-1 with TRBJ1-1; D is unresolved. The CDR3 runs 11 residues. The ends were cut back, 3 bases at V and 8 bases at J, with 10 bases in the middle. Germline V lookup: CDR1 DFQATT, CDR2 SNEGSKA (reference sequence).

CDR3 bases: TGTGCCAGTAGTATCGGACAGTGGGGCAATCAGCCCCAGCATTTT. Translating gives CASSIGQWGNQPQHF. The chain recombines TRBV19 with TRBJ1-5; the D gene is possibly TRBD1 (6 bases). The CDR3 runs to 15 residues. The ends were cut back, 3 bases at V and 2 bases at J, with 11 bases in the middle. Germline V gene sequence: CDR1 LNHDA, CDR2 SQIVND (reference sequence).

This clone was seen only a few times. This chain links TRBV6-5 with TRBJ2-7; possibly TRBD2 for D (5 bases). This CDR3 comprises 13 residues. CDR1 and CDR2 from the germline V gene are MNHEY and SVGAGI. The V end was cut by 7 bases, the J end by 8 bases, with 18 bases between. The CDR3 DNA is TGTGCCAGCACCGACTACCAGACGTTCAAGCAGTACTTC. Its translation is CASTDYQTFKQYF.

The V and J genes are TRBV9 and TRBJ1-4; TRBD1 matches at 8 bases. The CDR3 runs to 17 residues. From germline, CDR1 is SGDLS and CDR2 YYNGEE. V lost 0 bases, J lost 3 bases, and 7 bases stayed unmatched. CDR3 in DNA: TGTGCCAGCAGCGTAGACCGGCAGGGGGCCTCTAATGAAAAACTGTTTTTT. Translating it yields CASSVDRQGASNEKLFF.

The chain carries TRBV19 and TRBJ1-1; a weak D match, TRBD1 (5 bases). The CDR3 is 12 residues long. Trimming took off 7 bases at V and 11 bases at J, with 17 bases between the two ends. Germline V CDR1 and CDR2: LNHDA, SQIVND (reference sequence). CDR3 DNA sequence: TGTGCCAGTATCTTCGGGAGCAGGGAGGCTTTCTTT. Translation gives CASIFGSREAFF.

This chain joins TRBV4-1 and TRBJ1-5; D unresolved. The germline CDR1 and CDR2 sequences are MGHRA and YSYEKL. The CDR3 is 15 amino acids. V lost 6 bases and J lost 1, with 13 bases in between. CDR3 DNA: TGCGCCAGCAGTCACCCGACGGACAGCAATCAGCCCCAGCATTTT. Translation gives CASSHPTDSNQPQHF.

The CDR3 DNA is TGTGCCAGCAGCCAAGACCAGGGAGGAAAAAAACTGTTTTTT. Its translation: CASSQDQGGKKLFF. The V and J genes are TRBV4-2 and TRBJ1-4; weak D call: TRBD1 (5 bases). CDR1 is LGHNA and CDR2 is YNFKEQ in the germline V gene. Trimming stripped 0 bases from V and 9 bases from J, with 11 bases between. This CDR3 is built from 14 residues.

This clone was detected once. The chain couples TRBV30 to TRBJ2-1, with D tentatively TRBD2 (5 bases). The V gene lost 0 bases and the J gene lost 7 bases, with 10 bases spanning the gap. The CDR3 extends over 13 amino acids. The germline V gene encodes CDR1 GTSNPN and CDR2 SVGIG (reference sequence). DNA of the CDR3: TGTGCCTGGAGTGTTGGGGAGAGAAATGAGCAGTTCTTC. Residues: CAWSVGERNEQFF.

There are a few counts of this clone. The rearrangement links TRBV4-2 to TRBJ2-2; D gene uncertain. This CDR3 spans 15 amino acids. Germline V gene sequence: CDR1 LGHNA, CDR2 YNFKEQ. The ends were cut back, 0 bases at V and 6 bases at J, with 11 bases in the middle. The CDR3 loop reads CASSQELSEPGELFF. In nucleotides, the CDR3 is TGTGCCAGCAGCCAAGAACTGAGCGAGCCCGGGGAGCTGTTTTTT.